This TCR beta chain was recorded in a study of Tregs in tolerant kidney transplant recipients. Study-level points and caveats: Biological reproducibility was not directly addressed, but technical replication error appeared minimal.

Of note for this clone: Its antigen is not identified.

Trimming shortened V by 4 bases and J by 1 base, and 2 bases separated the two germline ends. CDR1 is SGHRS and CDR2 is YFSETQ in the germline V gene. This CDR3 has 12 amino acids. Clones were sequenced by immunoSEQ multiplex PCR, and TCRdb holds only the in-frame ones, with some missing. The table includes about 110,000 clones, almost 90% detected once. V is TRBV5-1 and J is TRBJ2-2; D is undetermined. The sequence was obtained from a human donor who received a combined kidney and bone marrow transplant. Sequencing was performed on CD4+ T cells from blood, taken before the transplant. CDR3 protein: CASSLNTGELFF. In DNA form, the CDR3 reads TGCGCCAGCAGCCTGAACACCGGGGAGCTGTTTTTT.